Following are 11 T cell receptor beta chains from one sample sequenced in a study of blood T cell repertoires in COVID-19. Sequencing was performed with immunoSEQ multiplex PCR; in TCRdb, only in-frame clones are kept and a portion is missing. The table has approximately 280,000 clones, approximately 90% seen once. Sample: peripheral blood. These receptor sequences come from a man aged 40-49 years with acute or convalescent COVID-19.

The chain combines TRBV6-2 or TRBV6-3 with TRBJ2-3; 10 bases map to TRBD1. CDR3 length equals 17 residues. V lost 5 bases and J lost 6; bases outside the gene matches: 14. CDR1 and CDR2 (germline): MNHEY, SVGEGT. DNA for the CDR3: TGTGCCAGCAGTCGCAGAACAGGACAGGGGGACTTGGATACGCAGTATTTT. Translated, it gives CASSRRTGQGDLDTQYF.

As to this clone: At one boundary the junction diverges from the germline segment, which might be a read error. The V call is TRBV27, the J call TRBJ1-1; D gene ambiguous. Germline V gene sequence: CDR1 MNHEY, CDR2 SMNVEV (reference sequence). The CDR3 has 14 amino acids. This chain's CDR3 is CASSPLWSNNEAFF. The CDR3, as DNA: TGTGCCAGCAGTCCCCTTTGGAGTAACAATGAAGCTTTCTTT.

V is TRBV10-3 and J is TRBJ2-7; 9 bases match TRBD1. The CDR3 runs to 15 residues. The germline V gene has CDR1 ENHRY and CDR2 SYGVKD. Trimming took 3 bases from V and 5 from J; bases not matched to a gene: 8. The CDR3 DNA follows: TGTGCCATCAGTGACCCCGGGACAGGGCCCAACGAGCAGTACTTC. Its protein is CAISDPGTGPNEQYF.

V is TRBV9 and J is TRBJ2-6, with 9 bases fitting TRBD1. V shed 3 bases, J shed 2 bases, and the junction held 6 bases outside the gene matches. Looked up from germline, CDR1 is SGDLS and CDR2 is YYNGEE. CDR3 length equals 17 residues. CDR3 amino acids: CASSDKTGGAGANVLTF. The DNA for the CDR3 is TGTGCCAGCAGCGATAAAACAGGGGGCGCTGGGGCCAACGTCCTGACTTTC.

The DNA for the CDR3 is TGCGCCAGCAGCCAAGGTAGGGGGCGCGACTATGGCTACACCTTC. Protein sequence: CASSQGRGRDYGYTF. This chain joins TRBV4-1 and TRBJ1-2; TRBD1 agrees at 7 bases. The V and J ends lost 1 base and 3 bases, in that order; junction bases with no gene match: 5. The V gene's germline CDR1 is MGHRA and CDR2 YSYEKL. The CDR3 spans 15 residues.

The rearrangement joins TRBV2 to TRBJ1-4; the match to TRBD1 covers 7 bases. The length of the CDR3 is 15 residues. Germline V gene sequence: CDR1 SNHLY, CDR2 FYNNEI. The J segment lost 7 bases and the V segment lost 4 bases, leaving 9 bases of the junction unmatched. The CDR3 DNA is TGTGCCAGCAGTGGAGGCAGGGGGTCGGGTGAAAAACTGTTTTTT. This sequence encodes CASSGGRGSGEKLFF.

The chain recombines TRBV11-2 with TRBJ2-3, with a weak D call TRBD2 (5 bases). V was trimmed by 4 bases and J by 3 bases, leaving 23 bases between them. CDR3 length: 18 amino acids. The V gene's germline CDR1 is SGHAT and CDR2 FQNNGV. CDR3 residues: CASSYELFRRPGTDTQYF. Written as DNA, the CDR3 is TGTGCCAGCAGCTACGAACTTTTTAGGCGCCCGGGGACAGATACGCAGTATTTT.

J is TRBJ1-1 and V is TRBV5-1; D remains unclear. Germline V gives CDR1 SGHRS, CDR2 YFSETQ. V was clipped by 3 bases and J by 7 bases, with 7 bases between them. The CDR3 has 11 amino acids. The CDR3 is CASSSGFEAFF. The CDR3 bases are TGCGCCAGCAGCTCGGGATTTGAAGCTTTCTTT.

V and J are TRBV24-1 and TRBJ1-1; 9 nucleotides line up with TRBD1. Looked up from germline, CDR1 is KGHDR and CDR2 is SFDVKD. V lost 10 bases to trimming and J lost 5 bases; unmatched junction nucleotides: 7. The length of the CDR3 is 13 residues. The CDR3: CATYATGGTEAFF. The CDR3 nucleotides are TGTGCCACGTACGCGACAGGGGGGACTGAAGCTTTCTTT.

This clone has more than one count but fewer than ten. The CDR3 nucleotides read TGTGCCAGCAGCCAGCGGACAGGGGGCCGGCGAGAGCAGTACTTC. Residues: CASSQRTGGRREQYF. This chain joins TRBV5-4 and TRBJ2-7, with 11 bases aligning to TRBD1. There are 15 residues in the CDR3. V lost 4 bases and J lost 7; bases outside the gene matches: 10. In germline, CDR1 is SGHNT, CDR2 YYREEE (reference sequence).

The V gene is TRBV19, the J gene TRBJ2-1, with D possibly being TRBD1 (6 bases). Germline V gene sequence: CDR1 LNHDA, CDR2 SQIVND (reference sequence). V was clipped by 3 bases and J by 2 bases, with 17 bases between them. This CDR3 spans 17 amino acids. CDR3 loop: CASSITGSSGTYNEQFF. DNA of the CDR3: TGTGCCAGTAGTATCACAGGGAGCTCGGGGACCTACAATGAGCAGTTCTTC.